This TCR beta chain was recovered during a study of blood T cell repertoires in COVID-19. Sequencing was performed with immunoSEQ multiplex PCR; in TCRdb, only in-frame clones are kept and a portion is missing. This table holds some 170,000 clones, 75% to 90% found once. Enrolled through a virtual design, the participants were between roughly 18 and 90 years of age and came from 24 US areas. The V gene lost 0 bases and the J gene lost 11 bases, with 16 bases spanning the gap. This CDR3 is built from 13 residues. Germline V gives CDR1 GTSNPN, CDR2 SVGIG (reference sequence). The sample consisted of PBMCs or T cells enriched from blood (not recorded which). The V gene is TRBV30, the J gene TRBJ1-1; no firm D call. The sequence derives from a man aged 35 to 55 who had recovered from COVID-19. The CDR3 region is CAWSVVWAQAAFF. CDR3 coding DNA: TGTGCCTGGAGTGTAGTGTGGGCTCAGGCGGCTTTCTTT.